Each of the 5 T cell receptor beta chains below was sequenced from the same sample in a study of CD8 T cells in ankylosing spondylitis. Whole-study findings and limits: What appeared characteristic of ankylosing spondylitis blood was a TCR beta motif of about eight highly homologous variants.

The antigens these receptors bind are not known. TCRdb passed the 5' RACE reads through MiXCR, listing each CDR3 protein once. The sample records about 220,000 distinct CDR3 sequences, about 16% being singletons. Sequencing was performed on blood, either unsorted or a sorted T cell fraction (not recorded which). These receptors came from a male donor with ankylosing spondylitis.

This clonotype has a count of ten or more. The chain carries TRBV29-1 and TRBJ2-1; a weak D match, TRBD1 (5 bases). Deletions cut 2 bases from V and 3 bases from J, with 8 bases between. This CDR3 region has 13 residues. Per germline, CDR1 SQVTM and CDR2 ANQGSEA. The CDR3 DNA reads as TGCAGCGTTGAACCGGACAACTACAATGAGCAGTTCTTC. Its translation is CSVEPDNYNEQFF.

This clonotype was detected a few times. The chain recombines TRBV20-1 with TRBJ1-3; D perhaps matches TRBD1 (6 bases). With 0 bases removed from V and 4 bases from J, the gap between germline ends came to 19 bases. CDR3 length: 17 residues. Germline CDR1 DFQATT, CDR2 SNEGSKA (reference sequence). The CDR3 nucleotides read TGCAGTGCTAGAGATCCTTACGCAGGGGAAATGGGAAACACCATATATTTT. Residues: CSARDPYAGEMGNTIYF.

This chain uses TRBV19 with TRBJ2-1; D unclear. CDR1 LNHDA and CDR2 SQIVND come from the germline V gene (reference sequence). The V end lost 6 bases, the J end lost 2 bases, and 5 bases lay between the germline ends. This CDR3 is 12 amino acids long. The CDR3 sequence is CASSHAYNEQFF. The CDR3 nucleotides are TGTGCCAGTAGCCATGCCTACAATGAGCAGTTCTTC.

This clonotype was counted between two and nine times. This chain links TRBV29-1 with TRBJ2-3; a weak D match, TRBD2 (6 bases). The CDR3 loop spans 14 amino acids. Trimming took 1 base from V and 1 from J, leaving 9 bases between them. Germline assignment: CDR1 SQVTM and CDR2 ANQGSEA. CDR3 sequence: CSVEGLVRTDTQYF. For the CDR3, the DNA is TGCAGCGTTGAAGGACTAGTCCGCACAGATACGCAGTATTTT.

J is TRBJ2-7 and V is TRBV4-3; 7 bases are shared with TRBD2. The CDR3 has 15 residues. Germline values: CDR1 LGHNA, CDR2 YSLEER. V dropped 3 bases and J dropped 4; count of bases not matched to a gene: 9. CDR3 nucleotides: TGCGCCAGCAGCCAGTCGCGGGGGACTTCGTACGAGCAGTACTTC. This codes for CASSQSRGTSYEQYF.